This T cell receptor beta chain emerged from a study of shared clonotypes between healthy human individuals. Produced via immunoSEQ multiplex PCR; TCRdb's table is partial and in-frame only. The top ten hold approximately 0.4% of the sample, which has fewer than 1.8 million clones, approximately 98.5% seen once. V was shortened by 5 bases and J by 3 bases, with 16 bases between the two germline ends. The CDR3 length is 15 residues. Germline loops: CDR1 KGHSH, CDR2 LQKENI. The V gene is TRBV18, the J gene TRBJ1-1; D is possibly TRBD1 (6 bases). This receptor was taken from a man aged 25-40 years in good health. Sequencing input: naive CD4+ T cells sorted from blood. Subset noted: CD45RA+ positively selected. In DNA form, the CDR3 reads TGTGCCAGCTCATCGACACAGGGTTACGACACTGAAGCTTTCTTT. It translates to CASSSTQGYDTEAFF.